This is a list of T cell receptor beta chains from one sample in a study of cytomegalovirus exposure and HLA in healthy donors. The assay was immunoSEQ multiplex PCR, and TCRdb's table has in-frame clones only and misses some. The top ten clones hold 4% to 5.5% of a sample with 110,000 or so clones, roughly nine tenths of them seen once. The material sequenced was PBMCs. Source of these receptors: a man aged 18 to 29 in good health and CMV-seropositive. The CDR3 runs from the conserved cysteine through the conserved F or W. A D gene is named only where the DNA matches it firmly. The size field is filled for only some rows; it gives once, few, many or a size class.

V gene: TRBV4-2; clone size: NA; J gene: TRBJ2-1; D gene: NA; CDR3 protein: CASSLKDPPGGPYNEQFF; CDR3 DNA: TGTGCCAGCAGCCTAAAAGACCCCCCGGGGGGCCCCTACAATGAGCAGTTCTTC
V gene: TRBV6-5; clone size: NA; J gene: TRBJ1-1; D gene: NA; CDR3 protein: CASKIGRGPTEAFF; CDR3 DNA: TGTGCCAGCAAGATTGGACGGGGTCCGACTGAAGCTTTCTTT
V gene: TRBV6-1; clone size: few; J gene: TRBJ2-7; D gene: NA; CDR3 protein: CASSLRVAYEQYF; CDR3 DNA: TGTGCCAGCAGCCTCAGGGTTGCCTACGAGCAGTACTTC
V gene: TRBV2; clone size: NA; J gene: TRBJ2-6; D gene: TRBD2; CDR3 protein: CASSVGRVSSGANVLTF; CDR3 DNA: TGTGCCAGCAGTGTGGGGAGGGTGAGCTCTGGGGCCAACGTCCTGACTTTC
V gene: TRBV7-2; clone size: NA; J gene: TRBJ2-3; D gene: NA; CDR3 protein: CASSLVSASTDTQYF; CDR3 DNA: TGTGCCAGCAGCTTAGTGAGTGCTAGCACAGATACGCAGTATTTT
V gene: TRBV27; clone size: NA; J gene: TRBJ1-5; D gene: NA; CDR3 protein: CASSTLTGGQHF; CDR3 DNA: TGTGCCAGCAGTACCTTGACAGGTGGACAGCATTTT
V gene: TRBV7-9; clone size: NA; J gene: TRBJ2-1; D gene: TRBD2; CDR3 protein: CASSPGTRVNEQFF; CDR3 DNA: TGTGCCAGCAGCCCCGGGACTAGAGTCAATGAGCAGTTCTTC
V gene: TRBV11-2; clone size: NA; J gene: TRBJ1-2; D gene: NA; CDR3 protein: CASSLDSAWSGYTF; CDR3 DNA: TGTGCCAGCAGCTTAGATTCGGCTTGGAGTGGCTACACCTTC
V gene: TRBV6-6; clone size: NA; J gene: TRBJ1-3; D gene: NA; CDR3 protein: CASRTGRISGNTIYF; CDR3 DNA: TGTGCCAGCAGAACAGGGCGCATCTCTGGAAACACCATATATTTT
V gene: TRBV2; clone size: many; J gene: TRBJ1-2; D gene: NA; CDR3 protein: CASSVGDGGSYGYTF; CDR3 DNA: TGTGCCAGCAGCGTAGGGGACGGGGGTAGCTATGGCTACACCTTC
V gene: TRBV5-5; clone size: once; J gene: TRBJ2-7; D gene: TRBD1; CDR3 protein: CASSLGQGNEQYF; CDR3 DNA: TGTGCCAGCAGCTTGGGACAGGGCAACGAGCAGTACTTC
V gene: TRBV4-1; clone size: NA; J gene: TRBJ1-1; D gene: NA; CDR3 protein: CASSLGREPNTEAFF; CDR3 DNA: TGCGCCAGCAGCCTGGGGCGGGAACCCAACACTGAAGCTTTCTTT
V gene: TRBV7-2; clone size: NA; J gene: TRBJ1-4; D gene: TRBD1; CDR3 protein: CASSLVGDRGEKLFF; CDR3 DNA: TGTGCCAGCAGCTTAGTGGGCGACAGGGGGGAAAAACTGTTTTTT
V gene: TRBV5-1; clone size: NA; J gene: TRBJ2-3; D gene: TRBD2; CDR3 protein: CASSYSGTITDTQYF; CDR3 DNA: TGCGCCAGCAGCTACAGCGGGACTATCACAGATACGCAGTATTTT
V gene: TRBV18; clone size: few; J gene: TRBJ1-4; D gene: TRBD1; CDR3 protein: CASRQGVNEKLFF; CDR3 DNA: TGTGCCAGCCGACAGGGGGTTAATGAAAAACTGTTTTTT
V gene: TRBV7-2; clone size: once; J gene: TRBJ2-7; D gene: NA; CDR3 protein: CASSLMGANHEQYF; CDR3 DNA: TGTGCCAGCAGCTTAATGGGGGCAAATCACGAGCAGTACTTC
V gene: TRBV7-2; clone size: NA; J gene: TRBJ1-2; D gene: NA; CDR3 protein: CASSYGQHLGYTF; CDR3 DNA: TGTGCCAGCAGCTACGGACAGCACCTCGGCTACACCTTC
V gene: TRBV7-8; clone size: NA; J gene: TRBJ2-3; D gene: TRBD2; CDR3 protein: CASSFRLAGGEDTQYF; CDR3 DNA: TGTGCCAGCAGCTTCCGACTAGCGGGGGGTGAAGATACGCAGTATTTT
V gene: TRBV10-1; clone size: few; J gene: TRBJ2-2; D gene: TRBD2; CDR3 protein: CASSDGAGDTGELFF; CDR3 DNA: TGCGCCAGCAGTGATGGGGCGGGGGACACCGGGGAGCTGTTTTTT
V gene: TRBV7-2; clone size: NA; J gene: TRBJ2-1; D gene: NA; CDR3 protein: CASSLAITYNEQFF; CDR3 DNA: TGTGCCAGCAGCTTAGCCATCACTTACAATGAGCAGTTCTTC
V gene: TRBV27; clone size: NA; J gene: TRBJ1-4; D gene: NA; CDR3 protein: CASSFGSGEGEKLFF; CDR3 DNA: TGTGCCAGCAGTTTTGGGTCCGGGGAGGGTGAAAAACTGTTTTTT
V gene: TRBV6-5; clone size: NA; J gene: TRBJ2-7; D gene: NA; CDR3 protein: CASSDAGTLPYEQYF; CDR3 DNA: TGTGCCAGCAGCGATGCAGGGACTTTACCCTACGAGCAGTACTTC
V gene: TRBV19; clone size: NA; J gene: TRBJ1-5; D gene: NA; CDR3 protein: CASSRTAGNQPQHF; CDR3 DNA: TGTGCCAGTAGTCGGACTGCGGGCAATCAGCCCCAGCATTTT
V gene: TRBV27; clone size: NA; J gene: TRBJ2-7; D gene: NA; CDR3 protein: CASSSRDRIYEQYF; CDR3 DNA: TGTGCCAGCAGCTCTCGCGACAGGATCTACGAGCAGTACTTC
V gene: TRBV28; clone size: NA; J gene: TRBJ1-4; D gene: NA; CDR3 protein: CASSRRGTNEKLFF; CDR3 DNA: TGTGCCAGCAGCCGAAGAGGGACTAATGAAAAACTGTTTTTT
V gene: TRBV7-9; clone size: NA; J gene: TRBJ2-2; D gene: TRBD1; CDR3 protein: CASSSPPRDRGYTGELFF; CDR3 DNA: TGTGCCAGCAGCTCTCCCCCCCGGGACAGGGGGTACACCGGGGAGCTGTTTTTT
V gene: TRBV18; clone size: NA; J gene: TRBJ2-2; D gene: NA; CDR3 protein: CASSPGTYGELFF; CDR3 DNA: TGTGCCAGCTCACCGGGGACATACGGGGAGCTGTTTTTT